A selection of T cell receptor beta chains follows, all from one sample in a study of immune evolution from preneoplasia to lung adenocarcinoma. Repertoires were generated with immunoSEQ multiplex PCR, while TCRdb's copy carries only in-frame clones and drops some. This sample yields over 11,000 clones, of which approximately 80% are seen a single time; roughly 4.5% belongs to the top ten. Material for sequencing was FFPE minimally invasive lung adenocarcinoma tissue. The receptors come from a person aged 65-85 years with lung adenocarcinoma. CDR3s include the opening cysteine and the closing phenylalanine or tryptophan. Each record gives: D gene, V gene, clone size, J gene, CDR3 protein, CDR3 DNA. A D gene is named only where the DNA matches it firmly. Clone size appears in some rows only: once, few, many, or a class for an expanded clone.

d_gene: .; v_gene: TRBV6-5; abundance: .; j_gene: TRBJ2-2; CDR3aa: CASSYSVHGTGELFF; CDR3nt: TGTGCCAGCAGTTACTCTGTGCATGGCACCGGGGAGCTGTTTTTT
d_gene: .; v_gene: TRBV4-1; abundance: .; j_gene: TRBJ2-7; CDR3aa: CASSQDSAGNSYEQYF; CDR3nt: TGCGCCAGCAGCCAAGATTCGGCGGGGAACTCCTACGAGCAGTACTTC
d_gene: TRBD1; v_gene: TRBV2; abundance: few; j_gene: TRBJ1-1; CDR3aa: CASSEGTGRNTEAFF; CDR3nt: TGTGCCAGCAGTGAAGGGACAGGGAGGAACACTGAAGCTTTCTTT
d_gene: .; v_gene: TRBV19; abundance: .; j_gene: TRBJ1-2; CDR3aa: CASSPSSASLGYTF; CDR3nt: TGTGCCAGTAGTCCGTCGTCGGCATCACTTGGCTACACCTTC
d_gene: .; v_gene: TRBV28; abundance: .; j_gene: TRBJ2-6; CDR3aa: CASSSGFSGANVLTF; CDR3nt: TGTGCCAGCAGTAGTGGGTTCTCTGGGGCCAACGTCCTGACTTTC
d_gene: TRBD1; v_gene: TRBV15; abundance: .; j_gene: TRBJ1-6; CDR3aa: CATSRLGQDNSPLHF; CDR3nt: TGTGCCACCAGCAGATTGGGACAGGATAATTCACCCCTCCACTTT
d_gene: TRBD1; v_gene: TRBV28; abundance: once; j_gene: TRBJ1-1; CDR3aa: CASRPGTGNAEAFF; CDR3nt: TGTGCCAGCAGGCCAGGGACAGGTAACGCTGAAGCTTTCTTT
d_gene: .; v_gene: TRBV11-2; abundance: few; j_gene: TRBJ2-2; CDR3aa: CASSQAPGRMNTGELFF; CDR3nt: TGTGCCAGCAGCCAAGCTCCGGGACGGATGAACACCGGGGAGCTGTTTTTT
d_gene: .; v_gene: TRBV6-5; abundance: .; j_gene: TRBJ1-5; CDR3aa: CASSYSAWEPQHF; CDR3nt: TGTGCCAGCAGTTACTCGGCTTGGGAGCCCCAGCATTTT
d_gene: .; v_gene: TRBV10-3; abundance: .; j_gene: TRBJ1-4; CDR3aa: CAISESQAQEKLFF; CDR3nt: TGTGCCATCAGTGAGTCTCAGGCCCAAGAAAAACTGTTTTTT
d_gene: .; v_gene: TRBV30; abundance: .; j_gene: TRBJ1-2; CDR3aa: CAWSPRGNYGYTF; CDR3nt: TGTGCCTGGAGTCCCCGGGGGAACTATGGCTACACCTTC
d_gene: .; v_gene: TRBV28; abundance: .; j_gene: TRBJ1-1; CDR3aa: CASSFAIPPEAFF; CDR3nt: TGTGCCAGCAGTTTCGCCATCCCCCCTGAAGCTTTCTTT
d_gene: .; v_gene: TRBV30; abundance: .; j_gene: TRBJ1-1; CDR3aa: CAWSNAAWTGAEAFF; CDR3nt: TGTGCCTGGAGCAATGCAGCGTGGACCGGCGCTGAAGCTTTCTTT
d_gene: TRBD1; v_gene: TRBV7-3; abundance: .; j_gene: TRBJ2-1; CDR3aa: CASMRDRGANEQFF; CDR3nt: TGTGCCAGCATGCGGGACAGGGGGGCGAATGAGCAATTCTTC